A selection of T cell receptor beta chains follows, all from one sample in a study of blood T cell repertoires in COVID-19. Measured with immunoSEQ multiplex PCR; TCRdb has only the in-frame clones, and not every one. The sample has fewer than 4,500 clones; around 73% are singletons. Sequencing used peripheral blood. The receptors here all came from a human donor with active or convalescent COVID-19. The donor label of this sample is uncertain. The CDR3 runs from the conserved cysteine through the conserved F or W. Fields, in order: J gene, V gene, D gene, clone size, CDR3 protein, CDR3 DNA. A D gene is named only where the DNA matches it firmly. Rows may omit the clone size; those that give it use once, few, many or a size class.

TRBJ1-1 TRBV9 . . CASSDQGGEAFF TGTGCCAGCAGCGATCAGGGTGGTGAAGCTTTCTTT
TRBJ2-1 TRBV7-2 . . CASSLGSGSPNEQFF TGTGCCAGCAGCTTAGGGTCAGGGTCACCCAATGAGCAGTTCTTC
TRBJ2-7 TRBV19 TRBD1 once CASQGAYEQYF TGTGCCTCACAGGGGGCCTACGAGCAGTACTTC
TRBJ2-3 TRBV4-1 . . CASSQRLDGADTQYF TGCGCCAGCAGCCAGCGCCTAGATGGAGCAGATACGCAGTATTTT
TRBJ2-3 TRBV10-3 TRBD2 . CATSGGSGPDTQYF TGTGCCACTTCGGGGGGGAGTGGGCCAGATACGCAGTATTTT
TRBJ1-1 TRBV6-1 TRBD1 . CASSKGQGAFDTEAFF TGTGCCAGCAGTAAAGGACAGGGGGCGTTTGACACTGAAGCTTTCTTT
TRBJ2-7 TRBV6-5 . . CASSPQAHYEQYF TGTGCCAGCAGTCCCCAGGCCCACTACGAGCAGTACTTC
TRBJ2-4 TRBV13 TRBD2 . CASSLRGAGARDIQYF TGTGCCAGCAGCTTACGGGGTGCGGGAGCTCGGGACATTCAGTACTTC
TRBJ1-6 TRBV9 . . CASSGTGYNSPLHF TGTGCCAGCAGCGGCACAGGGTACAATTCACCCCTCCACTTT
TRBJ2-7 TRBV27 TRBD1 . CASSYGQGASEQYF TGTGCCAGCAGTTATGGACAGGGGGCTAGTGAGCAGTACTTC
TRBJ2-1 TRBV5-1 TRBD2 . CASSLQLAGRTTYNEQFF TGCGCCAGCAGCTTACAACTAGCGGGACGCACGACCTACAATGAGCAGTTCTTC
TRBJ2-7 TRBV4-2 TRBD2 . CASSQDLGTSGRYEQYF TGTGCCAGCAGCCAAGATCTAGGGACTAGCGGGAGATACGAGCAGTACTTC
TRBJ1-3 TRBV5-1 TRBD1 . CASSPRTGDGNTIYF TGCGCCAGCAGCCCAAGGACAGGCGATGGAAACACCATATATTTT
TRBJ2-7 TRBV28 TRBD2 . CASSSPAGGSYEQYF TGTGCCAGCAGTTCCCCAGCGGGAGGGTCGTACGAGCAGTACTTC